One and the same sample provided the 11 T cell receptor beta chains below, sequenced in a study of T cell repertoires in cytomegalovirus infection. TCRdb ran MiXCR on the reads and lists one entry per CDR3 protein. The sample includes 600,000 to 700,000 distinct CDR3 sequences, approximately 33% of them seen just once. Their specific antigens are unknown. Material: cultured PBMCs, obtained from culture after CMV antigen stimulation. These receptors were taken from a human donor in good health (CMV status not recorded). Some clones in this sample may be carry-over from other donors' samples.

The chain recombines TRBV19 with TRBJ2-3, with 7 bases matching TRBD2. The CDR3 totals 15 residues. The V gene end was trimmed by 2 bases and the J gene end by 2 bases; junction bases not matched to a gene: 4. Germline lookup yields CDR1 LNHDA and CDR2 SQIVND (reference sequence). CDR3 DNA: TGTGCCAGTAGTATACAGCGGGGACCCACAGATACGCAGTATTTT. Its translation is CASSIQRGPTDTQYF.

The rearrangement joins TRBV5-4 to TRBJ1-4; D not certain. Trimming shortened V by 4 bases and J by 7 bases, and 17 bases separated the two germline ends. Germline CDR1 is SGHNT and CDR2 is YYREEE (reference sequence). CDR3 length: 15 amino acids. The CDR3 DNA reads as TGTGCCAGCAGCCCCCCAGGAGGGCGGGGTGAAAAACTGTTTTTT. As protein: CASSPPGGRGEKLFF.

There are a few counts of this clonotype. The V and J genes are TRBV7-9 and TRBJ1-4; D ambiguous. The CDR3 extends over 15 amino acids. Germline CDR1 reads SEHNR; CDR2 reads FQNEAQ (reference sequence). Trimming took 1 base from V and 5 from J, leaving 11 bases between them. CDR3 nucleotide sequence: TGTGCCAGCAGCTTAGGTCGGCCTGGGAATGAAAAACTGTTTTTT. It yields the protein CASSLGRPGNEKLFF.

This clonotype was observed many times. The genes are TRBV7-2 and TRBJ2-7, with D unclear. The V end lost 5 bases, the J end lost 2 bases, and 13 bases lay between the germline ends. CDR1 is SGHTA and CDR2 is FQGNSA in the germline V gene. This CDR3 region has 14 residues. CDR3 sequence reads: CASSLVWAPYEQYF. DNA for the CDR3: TGTGCCAGCAGCCTAGTATGGGCACCCTACGAGCAGTACTTC.

This chain joins TRBV12-3 or TRBV12-4 and TRBJ2-5; D may be TRBD1 (6 bases). The CDR3 length is 17 residues. V was shortened by 5 bases and J by 0 bases, with 19 bases between the two germline ends. The CDR3 here is CASSPSKGQEDQETQYF. The CDR3 DNA reads as TGTGCCAGCAGTCCTTCTAAGGGACAAGAGGACCAAGAGACCCAGTACTTC.

This clonotype occurred a few times. This chain uses TRBV7-6 with TRBJ1-6; D gene uncertain. The CDR3 is 16 residues long. Deletions cut 4 bases from V and 5 bases from J, with 15 bases between. CDR1 is SGHVS and CDR2 is FNYEAQ in the germline V gene. CDR3 sequence reads: CASSSGRTKNNSPLHF. The CDR3 bases are TGTGCCAGCAGCTCCGGAAGGACGAAAAATAATTCACCCCTCCACTTT. The full variable domain, in which reference TRBV7-6 and TRBJ1-6 provide the parts outside the CDR3, is GAGVSQSPRYKVTKRGQDVALRCDPISGHVSLYWYRQALGQGPEFLTYFNYEAQQDKSGLPNDRFSAERPEGSISTLTIQRTEQRDSAMYRCASSSGRTKNNSPLHFGNGTRLTVT.

V and J are TRBV7-6 and TRBJ2-5; D remains ambiguous. Germline values: CDR1 SGHVS, CDR2 FNYEAQ. The length of the CDR3 is 13 residues. V lost 2 bases to trimming and J lost 5 bases, with 9 bases between them. CDR3 DNA: TGTGCCAGCAGCTTAAGCCACACGGAGACCCAGTACTTC. It specifies CASSLSHTETQYF.

This clonotype has ten or more counts. The chain recombines TRBV7-2 with TRBJ2-1; TRBD2 matches at 9 bases. Germline-derived CDR1 and CDR2 are SGHTA and FQGNSA. V was pared by 1 base and J by 4 bases, with 2 bases of the junction left unmatched. The CDR3 runs 15 residues. The CDR3 reads CASSLGTSVYNEQFF. The CDR3 nucleotides are TGTGCCAGCAGCTTAGGGACTAGCGTTTACAATGAGCAGTTCTTC.

This chain links TRBV6-2 or TRBV6-3 with TRBJ1-5, with 11 bases matching TRBD1. Germline CDR1 MNHEY, CDR2 SVGEGT. The CDR3 is 15 residues long. J gave up 4 bases and V 6 bases, and 5 bases lay outside the gene matches. The CDR3 sequence is CASRGTGGRNQPQHF. CDR3 coding DNA: TGTGCCAGCAGGGGGACAGGGGGAAGGAATCAGCCCCAGCATTTT.

This rearrangement joins TRBV20-1 to TRBJ1-5, with 9 positions matching TRBD1. This CDR3 is 14 amino acids long. Germline lookup yields CDR1 DFQATT and CDR2 SNEGSKA (reference sequence). With V trimmed by 6 bases and J by 4 bases, 7 bases remained unmatched. This CDR3 reads CSAAGTGRNQPQHF. CDR3 nucleotides: TGCAGTGCCGCCGGGACAGGGCGTAATCAGCCCCAGCATTTT.

This clonotype was found many times. The chain employs TRBV7-6 and TRBJ2-1, with TRBD2 identical over 10 bases. The V gene end was trimmed by 6 bases and the J gene end by 4 bases; junction bases not matched to a gene: 18. Germline assignment: CDR1 SGHVS and CDR2 FNYEAQ. The CDR3 is made up of 19 amino acids. CDR3 sequence (DNA): TGTGCCAGCAGTTCCCGGGTAGCGGGAGGTGCTTACAAGTACAATGAGCAGTTCTTC. Translation: CASSSRVAGGAYKYNEQFF.